The 30 T cell receptor beta chains presented below share a single source sample, sequenced in a study of a mutant IDH1 vaccine in newly diagnosed glioma. The time point was: week 11, during vaccination. Every vaccine dose comprised 300 ug of mutant IDH1 20-mer peptide plus topical imiquimod. No antigen is known for these receptors. Sequencing was performed with immunoSEQ multiplex PCR; in TCRdb, only in-frame clones are kept and a portion is missing. The sample lists around 40,000 clones; 84% were seen once. The material was PBMCs, obtained from a glioma patient whose treatment included an IDH1 peptide vaccine. The receptors originated from a man between 35 and 55 years old with glioma.

The chain employs TRBV28 and TRBJ1-3; 7 nucleotides line up with TRBD1. Germline trimming cut 8 bases from V and 0 bases from J; bases unmatched to any gene: 7. Per germline, CDR1 MDHEN and CDR2 SYDVKM. The CDR3 runs 15 residues. The CDR3 spells CASARQGRSGNTIYF. The CDR3 region has the DNA TGTGCCAGCGCTAGACAGGGTCGCTCTGGAAACACCATATATTTT.

The chain recombines TRBV6-1 with TRBJ2-6; D ambiguous. Germline loops: CDR1 MNHNS, CDR2 SASEGT. The CDR3 has 17 amino acids. Between the trimmed V and J ends, which lost 0 bases and 0 bases, there was a span of 9 bases. The CDR3 DNA is TGTGCCAGCAGTGAAGCAACACTTTCCTCTGGGGCCAACGTCCTGACTTTC. It codes for CASSEATLSSGANVLTF.

This chain links TRBV5-1 with TRBJ2-5, with D unresolved. Looked up from germline, CDR1 is SGHRS and CDR2 is YFSETQ. V was shortened by 6 bases and J by 4 bases, with 13 bases between the two germline ends. This CDR3 spans 13 amino acids. This chain's CDR3 is CASTSRDRETQYF. CDR3 coding DNA: TGCGCCAGCACCTCTCGAGATAGAGAGACCCAGTACTTC. The whole variable domain, filled in from reference TRBV5-1 and TRBJ2-5, reads KAGVTQTPRYLIKTRGQQVTLSCSPISGHRSVSWYQQTPGQGLQFLFEYFSETQRNKGNFPGRFSGRQFSNSRSEMNVSTLELGDSALYLCASTSRDRETQYFGPGTRLLVL.

The chain is built from TRBV29-1 and TRBJ2-1; 9 bases align to TRBD2. This CDR3 has 13 residues. Per the germline V gene, CDR1 is SQVTM and CDR2 is ANQGSEA. V lost 6 bases to trimming and J lost 9 bases; unmatched junction nucleotides: 9. The CDR3 DNA reads as TGCAGCGTCACCGGGACTAGCCGAAGTGAGCAGTTCTTC. This sequence encodes CSVTGTSRSEQFF.

Of note for this clone: At the DNA level, this CDR3 is encoded by other sequences in the same sample as well. The V gene is TRBV5-1, the J gene TRBJ2-5; D unresolved. This CDR3 has 11 amino acids. CDR1 is SGHRS, CDR2 YFSETQ, per germline. V was shortened by 5 bases and J by 2 bases, with 4 bases between the two germline ends. The CDR3 sequence is CASSSQETQYF. The CDR3 bases are TGCGCCAGCAGTTCGCAAGAGACCCAGTACTTC.

The chain has TRBV6-5 and TRBJ1-2; D not resolved. V was shortened by 6 bases and J by 8 bases, with 19 bases between the two germline ends. CDR1 is MNHEY and CDR2 is SVGAGI in the germline V gene. This CDR3 has 14 residues. The CDR3, as DNA: TGTGCCAGCAGGCCCGGGTCTTACCCCTTCGGCTACACCTTC. It codes for CASRPGSYPFGYTF.

The V and J genes are TRBV27 and TRBJ2-3, with 8 bases lining up with TRBD2. The CDR3 is 16 amino acids. V shed 6 bases and J 2 bases; nucleotides not matched to a gene: 10. Per germline, CDR1 MNHEY and CDR2 SMNVEV (reference sequence). CDR3 DNA: TGTGCCAGCAGGAAGGACGTAGCGGGGAACACAGATACGCAGTATTTT. This encodes CASRKDVAGNTDTQYF.

The rearrangement joins TRBV14 to TRBJ1-1; TRBD1 aligns across 10 bases. The CDR3 runs 14 residues. V lost 4 bases to trimming and J lost 10 bases; unmatched junction nucleotides: 9. CDR1 is SGHDN, CDR2 FVKESK, per germline. The CDR3 nucleotides are TGTGCCAGCAGCCCCCCGGGGACAGGGGTGATAGCTTTCTTT. Translation gives CASSPPGTGVIAFF.

The CDR3 DNA is TGTGCCAGCTCAGCGGCGGGAGGGGATTTGGATTGGTTCTTC. This encodes CASSAAGGDLDWFF. This sequence joins TRBV18 and TRBJ2-1, with 9 bases fitting TRBD2. The CDR3 extends over 14 amino acids. CDR1 and CDR2 from the germline V gene are KGHSH and LQKENI. V shed 5 bases and J 15 bases; nucleotides not matched to a gene: 14.

This sequence joins TRBV25-1 and TRBJ1-1, with D perhaps TRBD1 (6 bases). This CDR3 contains 16 residues. The germline CDR1 and CDR2 sequences are MGHDK and SYGVNS. V was cut by 4 bases and J by 4 bases, with 19 bases left in between. The CDR3 protein is CASSGGRGRGGTEAFF. Written as DNA, the CDR3 is TGTGCCAGCAGTGGTGGCCGGGGGCGCGGAGGCACTGAAGCTTTCTTT.

This clone was picked up a small number of times. The chain employs TRBV4-1 and TRBJ2-7; 7 positions agree with TRBD2. J gave up 5 bases and V 4 bases, and 11 bases lay outside the gene matches. Germline V gene lookup returns CDR1 MGHRA and CDR2 YSYEKL. This CDR3 is built from 15 residues. This chain's CDR3 is CASSLWEGRSNEQYF. The CDR3 DNA is TGCGCCAGCAGCCTTTGGGAGGGGCGGTCGAACGAGCAGTACTTC.

The gene calls are TRBV18 and TRBJ2-7; a possible D gene is TRBD2 (5 bases). The CDR3 loop spans 15 amino acids. Germline V gene data show CDR1 as KGHSH and CDR2 as LQKENI. Trimming removed 0 bases from V and 4 bases from J, with 13 bases in between. CDR3: CASSPPAAAAYEQYF. Here the CDR3 DNA reads TGTGCCAGCTCACCACCGGCGGCAGCGGCGTACGAGCAGTACTTC.

This chain connects TRBV6-5 to TRBJ1-1; D ambiguous. V was clipped by 8 bases and J by 8 bases, with 15 bases between them. The CDR3 is 12 residues long. Germline loops: CDR1 MNHEY, CDR2 SVGAGI. This CDR3 reads CASRKNQREAFF. The CDR3 nucleotides are TGTGCCAGCCGTAAAAACCAGCGAGAAGCTTTCTTT.

This chain's CDR3 is CATIGMQPDTQYF. DNA of the CDR3: TGTGCCACAATAGGGATGCAGCCGGATACGCAGTATTTT. The chain couples TRBV2 to TRBJ2-3, with unresolved D. This CDR3 comprises 13 residues. The V and J ends lost 10 bases and 6 bases respectively, with 17 bases between them. CDR1 and CDR2 from the germline V gene are SNHLY and FYNNEI. Supplemented by reference TRBV2 and TRBJ2-3, the full variable domain reads EPEVTQTPSHQVTQMGQEVILRCVPISNHLYFYWYRQILGQKVEFLVSFYNNEISEKSEIFDDQFSVERPDGSNFTLKIRSTKLEDSAMYFCATIGMQPDTQYFGPGTRLTVL.

Of note for this clone: This sample includes further DNA sequences coding for the same CDR3. The CDR3 sequence: CASSVVLGGEQYF. DNA for the CDR3: TGTGCCAGCAGCGTAGTCTTAGGTGGAGAGCAGTACTTC. The genes are TRBV9 and TRBJ2-7, with D hard to call. V was pared by 0 bases and J by 7 bases, with 11 bases between. There are 13 residues in the CDR3. The germline V gene encodes CDR1 SGDLS and CDR2 YYNGEE.

J is TRBJ1-2 and V is TRBV5-1; D is perhaps TRBD1 (5 bases). This CDR3 spans 13 amino acids. The germline CDR1 and CDR2 sequences are SGHRS and YFSETQ. V gave up 9 bases and J gave up 0 bases, with 12 bases separating them. DNA of the CDR3: TGCGCCACCGCCGAAGGGGCTAACTATGGCTACACCTTC. Protein sequence: CATAEGANYGYTF.

The V and J genes are TRBV6-6 and TRBJ1-1, with D uncertain. The length of the CDR3 is 12 residues. The ends were cut back, 9 bases at V and 1 base at J, with 9 bases in the middle. Germline V gene data show CDR1 as MNHNY and CDR2 as SVGAGI (reference sequence). The CDR3 here is CASLWQNTEAFF. CDR3 coding DNA: TGTGCCAGTCTGTGGCAGAACACTGAAGCTTTCTTT.

The V and J genes are TRBV21-1 and TRBJ2-1; the table's D call TRBD1 went unverified against the DNA. TRBV21-1 is shown as a pseudogene. This CDR3 is built from 14 residues. DNA for the CDR3: TGTGCCAGCAGCAAAGGGGACAGCTACAATGAGCAGTTCTTC. Encoded protein: CASSKGDSYNEQFF.

The chain links TRBV2 to TRBJ2-7; maybe TRBD1 (6 bases). V was pared by 4 bases and J by 2 bases, with 9 bases between. The CDR3 length is 13 residues. In germline, CDR1 is SNHLY, CDR2 FYNNEI. The CDR3: CASSGQVPYEQYF. In DNA, the CDR3 is TGTGCCAGCAGTGGACAGGTTCCCTACGAGCAGTACTTC.

J is TRBJ2-4 and V is TRBV7-2; D gene ambiguous. Trimming cost V 5 bases and J 3 bases, with 20 bases left between them. Germline CDR1 SGHTA, CDR2 FQGNSA. CDR3 size: 17 residues. CDR3 coding DNA: TGTGCCAGCAGCCGACCCATAGCCGAGGCTTACAAAAACATTCAGTACTTC. The encoded protein is CASSRPIAEAYKNIQYF.

V usage is TRBV4-3 and J usage is TRBJ2-5; no reliable D call. There are 17 residues in the CDR3. Between the trimmed V and J ends, which lost 0 bases and 2 bases, there was a span of 16 bases. Germline lookup yields CDR1 LGHNA and CDR2 YSLEER. The CDR3 coding sequence is TGCGCCAGCAGCCAAGATTCCGACGGGCATATTCAAGAGACCCAGTACTTC. Translation gives CASSQDSDGHIQETQYF.

The rearrangement links TRBV5-6 to TRBJ2-7, with a tentative D call TRBD1 (5 bases). The germline V and J ends were trimmed by 0 bases and 0 bases, with 10 bases remaining between them. This CDR3 is 15 amino acids long. Per germline, CDR1 SGHDT and CDR2 YYEEEE. This CDR3 reads CASSLVGQLSYEQYF. The CDR3 DNA follows: TGTGCCAGCAGCTTGGTGGGGCAGCTCTCCTACGAGCAGTACTTC.

The gene calls are TRBV5-6 and TRBJ2-7; tentative D call: TRBD2 (6 bases). V was shortened by 1 base and J by 3 bases, with 14 bases between the two germline ends. The CDR3 length is 15 residues. Germline values: CDR1 SGHDT, CDR2 YYEEEE. This chain's CDR3 is CASSLSGDYSYEQYF. CDR3 nucleotides: TGTGCCAGCAGCTTGTCGGGGGATTACAGCTACGAGCAGTACTTC.

The chain carries TRBV29-1 and TRBJ2-2; TRBD2 agrees at 7 bases. The CDR3 has 12 amino acids. With 1 base clipped from V and 7 bases from J, the junction kept 0 bases outside the gene matches. Germline CDR1 and CDR2: SQVTM and ANQGSEA. The CDR3 reads CSVEGGGGELFF. CDR3 sequence (DNA): TGCAGCGTTGAAGGCGGGGGCGGGGAGCTGTTTTTT.

V is TRBV5-4 and J is TRBJ2-7, with 9 nucleotides matching TRBD2. The trim removed 0 bases at V and 2 bases at J, leaving 3 bases unmatched. Germline V lookup: CDR1 SGHNT, CDR2 YYREEE (reference sequence). This CDR3 region has 15 residues. In DNA, the CDR3 is TGTGCCAGCAGCTTGGGAGGCGGGAGGGCCTACGAGCAGTACTTC. This codes for CASSLGGGRAYEQYF.

The chain links TRBV7-6 to TRBJ2-7, with a possible D match to TRBD1 (5 bases). The CDR3 contains 13 residues. From germline, CDR1 is SGHVS and CDR2 FNYEAQ. The V gene lost 6 bases and the J gene lost 3 bases, with 12 bases spanning the gap. The CDR3 DNA follows: TGTGCCAGCAGTTCCAACAGGAACTACGAGCAGTACTTC. It codes for CASSSNRNYEQYF.

This clone has a handful of counts. The chain carries TRBV9 and TRBJ2-4; D assignment may be TRBD1 or TRBD2 (6 bases each). Trimming removed 3 bases at V and 3 bases at J, with 19 bases between. This CDR3 region has 17 residues. CDR1 is SGDLS and CDR2 is YYNGEE in the germline V gene. This CDR3 is CASSERVGGYDKNIQYF. In DNA, the CDR3 is TGTGCCAGCAGCGAGCGTGTGGGGGGCTATGACAAAAACATTCAGTACTTC.

The rearrangement links TRBV7-9 to TRBJ2-1; D gene unclear. CDR3 size: 14 residues. Germline assignment: CDR1 SEHNR and CDR2 FQNEAQ (reference sequence). V was shortened by 4 bases and J by 1 base, with 8 bases between the two germline ends. DNA of the CDR3: TGTGCCAGCAGCTCCGTCCAATCCTACAATGAGCAGTTCTTC. Translating gives CASSSVQSYNEQFF. Full variable domain (missing parts from reference TRBV7-9 and TRBJ2-1): DTGVSQNPRHKITKRGQNVTFRCDPISEHNRLYWYRQTLGQGPEFLTYFQNEAQLEKSRLLSDRFSAERPKGSFSTLEIQRTEQGDSAMYLCASSSVQSYNEQFFGPGTRLTVL.

This sequence joins TRBV18 and TRBJ1-4, with D unclear. CDR1 and CDR2 from the germline V gene are KGHSH and LQKENI. The germline V and J ends were trimmed by 3 bases and 4 bases, with 6 bases remaining between them. CDR3 length equals 13 residues. CDR3 sequence: CASSPGINEKLFF. In DNA form, the CDR3 reads TGTGCCAGCTCACCGGGTATTAATGAAAAACTGTTTTTT.

The chain is built from TRBV2 and TRBJ2-5, with TRBD1 matching 8 bases. V lost 9 bases and J lost 5; bases outside the gene matches: 11. The germline V gene has CDR1 SNHLY and CDR2 FYNNEI. CDR3 length: 14 amino acids. CDR3 in amino acids: CASTPQGAYETQYF. Written as DNA, the CDR3 is TGTGCCAGTACCCCCCAGGGGGCCTACGAGACCCAGTACTTC.